This T cell receptor (beta chain) was recorded in a study of T-cell reconstitution after alpha-beta-depleted transplantation in children. This clonotype has a count of ten or more. Germline V CDR1 and CDR2: MNHEY, SVGEGT. The CDR3 extends over 14 amino acids. J lost 5 bases, V lost 6 bases, and 7 bases had no gene match. Unique molecular identifiers tagged the TCRbeta library. Each CDR3 protein gets one entry after TCRdb re-called the PCR reads with MiXCR. The sample yields 100,000 to 120,000 distinct CDR3 sequences, 10% to 13% seen once. The chain recombines TRBV6-2 or TRBV6-3 with TRBJ1-5, with 7 positions matching TRBD1. The sample in question was PBMCs from the stem cell graft donor, obtained from the stem cell graft. This TCR was sampled from a human donor who donated a stem cell graft to a child with acute lymphoblastic leukemia. CDR3: CASRRQGGDQPQHF. CDR3 coding DNA: TGTGCCAGCAGACGACAGGGTGGGGATCAGCCCCAGCATTTT.